The 22 T cell receptor beta chains listed next were all sequenced from one sample in a study of breast tumors, draining lymph nodes, adjacent tissues listed by TCRdb under 2016. The receptor library was made with multiplex PCR. Sequencing used an Illumina HiSeq 2000. Starting from the raw public reads, TCRdb applied fastp trimming at Q25, assembled clones with MiXCR and retained in-frame beta chains. Identical CDR3 protein sequences are pooled into one entry, listed with their most common genes and DNA. The sample yields about 150,000 distinct CDR3 sequences; 32% were counted once. The ten largest clones represent about 2.5% of the sample. Lymph node samples came from the axillary draining lymph nodes of breast cancer patients. The sequenced sample was axillary lymph node tissue. These receptors all come from a female donor with breast cancer. Some clones in this sample may be carry-over from other donors' samples.

This clonotype was counted ten times or more. This chain joins TRBV2 and TRBJ1-5; 8 nucleotides line up with TRBD1. J gave up 6 bases and V 2 bases, and 6 bases lay outside the gene matches. Germline lookup yields CDR1 SNHLY and CDR2 FYNNEI. This CDR3 contains 15 residues. Written as DNA, the CDR3 is TGTGCCAGCAGTGAATGGCAGGGGGCTGGTCAGCCCCAGCATTTT. It codes for CASSEWQGAGQPQHF.

The chain links TRBV2 to TRBJ1-2; D gene uncertain. The CDR3 has 10 residues. V was pared by 6 bases and J by 2 bases, with 1 base between. CDR1 is SNHLY and CDR2 is FYNNEI in the germline V gene. CDR3 sequence reads: CASRNYGYTF. The CDR3 DNA sequence: TGTGCCAGCAGGAACTATGGCTACACCTTC. Supplemented by reference TRBV2 and TRBJ1-2, the full variable domain reads EPEVTQTPSHQVTQMGQEVILRCVPISNHLYFYWYRQILGQKVEFLVSFYNNEISEKSEIFDDQFSVERPDGSNFTLKIRSTKLEDSAMYFCASRNYGYTFGSGTRLTVV.

This clonotype was observed many times. The gene calls are TRBV12-3 or TRBV12-4 and TRBJ1-3, with D hard to call. V was shortened by 3 bases and J by 0 bases, with 9 bases between the two germline ends. The CDR3 length is 15 residues. CDR3 sequence (DNA): TGTGCCAGCAGTTTGTCGTGGAACTCTGGAAACACCATATATTTT. This codes for CASSLSWNSGNTIYF.

V and J are TRBV6-6 and TRBJ1-2; D uncertain. Germline V gene sequence: CDR1 MNHNY, CDR2 SVGAGI (reference sequence). CDR3 size: 14 residues. Between the trimmed V and J ends, which lost 5 bases and 5 bases, there was a span of 15 bases. The CDR3 region has the DNA TGTGCCAGCAGTCACTTGGGAGGAAGTTATGGCTACACCTTC. It specifies CASSHLGGSYGYTF.

With regard to this clonotype: Since no conserved phenylalanine or tryptophan closes the CDR3, a read error is the likely cause. The rearrangement uses TRBV24-1 and TRBJ2-3; D possibly corresponds to TRBD1 (5 bases). Trimming removed 4 bases from V and 2 bases from J, with 12 bases in between. The germline V gene encodes CDR1 KGHDR and CDR2 SFDVKD. The CDR3 is 15 residues long. The CDR3 loop is CATSEGWGLTDTQYT. CDR3 sequence (DNA): TGTGCCACCAGTGAGGGGTGGGGCCTCACAGATACGCAGTATACA.

In the case of this clonotype: It may be a read error: a sequence one base away is much more abundant. The chain combines TRBV7-8 with TRBJ2-7; D may be TRBD2 (7 bases). CDR3 size: 17 residues. V lost 1 base and J 5 bases, leaving 21 bases between the germline ends. From germline, CDR1 is SGHVS and CDR2 FQNEAQ. CDR3 bases: TGTGCCAGCAGCTTAGGGGGGGGGGGGGGGCAATCCCACGAGCAGTACTTC. Its protein product is CASSLGGGGGQSHEQYF.

The table lists this clonotype with many counts. V usage is TRBV9 and J usage is TRBJ1-6; TRBD1 agrees at 9 bases. V lost 9 bases, J lost 7 bases, and 17 bases stayed unmatched. Germline values: CDR1 SGDLS, CDR2 YYNGEE. The CDR3 has 17 amino acids. CDR3 protein: CAIHLPGQGNGNSPLHF. CDR3 in DNA: TGTGCCATCCACTTACCGGGACAGGGAAACGGGAATTCACCCCTCCACTTT.

This clonotype was found many times. The V call is TRBV5-6, the J call TRBJ2-5; TRBD2 might be the D (6 bases). V lost 1 base, J lost 5 bases, and 12 bases lay in between. Germline V gives CDR1 SGHDT, CDR2 YYEEEE. The CDR3 loop spans 14 amino acids. The DNA of the CDR3 is TGTGCCAGCAGCTTGCCCGGGAGCGGGGAGACCCAGTACTTC. Protein: CASSLPGSGETQYF.

To note about this clonotype: One end of the junction does not line up with germline, which may come from a read error. The chain recombines TRBV7-2 with TRBJ1-2; tentatively, D is TRBD1 (6 bases). The length of the CDR3 is 13 residues. CDR1 is SGHTA, CDR2 FQGNSA, per germline. CDR3 loop: CAGSLAGGVGYTF. In DNA, the CDR3 is TGTGCCGGCAGCTTAGCGGGGGGCGTTGGCTACACCTTC.

This clonotype was detected ten times or more. The rearrangement uses TRBV3-1 and TRBJ1-6, with 10 bases identical to TRBD1. CDR1 LGHDT and CDR2 YNNKEL come from the germline V gene (reference sequence). V gave up 0 bases and J gave up 13 bases; unmatched junction bases: 3. The CDR3 loop spans 14 amino acids. As DNA, the CDR3 is TGTGCCAGCAGCCAAGAGGGACAGGGGTGGCCCCTCCACTTT. Translating gives CASSQEGQGWPLHF.

In this sample, this clonotype turned up a few times. One junction end disagrees with the germline gene, perhaps due to a read error. This sequence joins TRBV5-4 and TRBJ1-4; perhaps TRBD1 as D (6 bases). Germline V gene sequence: CDR1 SGHNT, CDR2 YYREEE (reference sequence). This CDR3 is 14 amino acids long. The CDR3 nucleotides are TGTGCCAGCAGCTACGGGACAAAGAATGAAAAACTGCTTTTT. Amino acids: CASSYGTKNEKLLF.

In the case of this clonotype: The CDR3 end shows no conserved phenylalanine or tryptophan, and so a read error is likely. The chain recombines TRBV7-9 with TRBJ2-1, with TRBD1 matching 8 bases. The CDR3 has 15 amino acids. Germline V CDR1 and CDR2: SEHNR, FQNEAQ (reference sequence). Unmatched junction bases numbered 6, after V lost 2 bases and J lost 6 bases. CDR3 in amino acids: CASSLSGTGSNEQFL. The CDR3 nucleotides read TGTGCCAGCAGCTTATCTGGGACAGGATCCAATGAGCAGTTCCTC.

This clonotype was counted many times. The rearrangement links TRBV19 to TRBJ2-2, with 7 bases fitting TRBD1. CDR1 and CDR2 (germline): LNHDA, SQIVND (reference sequence). Trimming removed 4 bases from V and 3 bases from J; junction bases left unmatched: 5. CDR3 length: 15 residues. The DNA for the CDR3 is TGTGCCAGTAGTAAACAGGGGCCGGACACCGGGGAGCTGTTTTTT. Residues: CASSKQGPDTGELFF.

With regard to this clonotype: Since a much larger clone is just one base distant, this may be a read error. The gene calls are TRBV20-1 and TRBJ1-2; TRBD1 might be the D (5 bases). The CDR3 totals 12 residues. CDR1 and CDR2 from the germline V gene are DFQATT and SNEGSKA (reference sequence). The CDR3: CSAGGGDYGSTF. CDR3 bases: TGCAGTGCCGGGGGGGGTGACTATGGCTCCACCTTC.

This clonotype was picked up many times. The J gene is TRBJ1-2, the V gene TRBV20-1; TRBD1 matches 7 bases. The CDR3 has 14 amino acids. Per germline, CDR1 DFQATT and CDR2 SNEGSKA (reference sequence). With V trimmed by 2 bases and J by 3 bases, 6 bases remained unmatched. For the CDR3, the DNA is TGCAGTGCTAGATCTGTGCAGGGGGACTATGGCTACACCTTC. This encodes CSARSVQGDYGYTF.

Many counts were recorded for this clonotype. The genes are TRBV5-8 and TRBJ1-4; D remains ambiguous. Trimming took off 9 bases at V and 0 bases at J, with 15 bases between the two ends. The CDR3 loop spans 15 amino acids. CDR1 and CDR2 (germline): SGHTS, YDEGEE. CDR3 loop: CATVHQFATNEKLFF. The CDR3 DNA reads TGTGCCACCGTTCATCAGTTCGCAACTAATGAAAAACTGTTTTTT.

This clonotype was seen many times. The CDR3 is CASSLGQGGVGEQYF. CDR3 coding DNA: TGCGCCAGCAGCTTAGGCCAGGGGGGCGTCGGCGAGCAGTACTTC. This chain connects TRBV4-1 to TRBJ2-7, with a tentative D call TRBD1 (7 bases). This CDR3 is built from 15 residues. The V gene lost 5 bases and the J gene lost 6 bases, with 20 bases spanning the gap. CDR1 MGHRA and CDR2 YSYEKL come from the germline V gene.

This clonotype appeared a few times. A read error may be the cause here, since a much bigger clone is one base away. The genes are TRBV5-6 and TRBJ2-2; D is possibly TRBD2 (6 bases). The CDR3 is made up of 15 amino acids. V was shortened by 4 bases and J by 2 bases, with 12 bases between the two germline ends. Germline CDR1 reads SGHDT; CDR2 reads YYEEEE. The chain's CDR3 is CASSPWRGNTGELFF. DNA of the CDR3: TGTGCCAGCAGCCCTTGGAGGGGCAACACCGGGGAGCTGTTTTTT.

This clonotype was detected many times. V usage is TRBV3-1 and J usage is TRBJ2-3; D remains ambiguous. The CDR3 is made up of 13 amino acids. Germline V CDR1 and CDR2: LGHDT, YNNKEL (reference sequence). Trimming cost V 3 bases and J 8 bases, with 12 bases left between them. Here the CDR3 reads CASSHLRPGTQYF. The CDR3, as DNA: TGTGCCAGCAGCCATTTAAGGCCGGGTACGCAGTATTTT.

This clonotype has more than one count but fewer than ten. The gene calls are TRBV5-5 and TRBJ2-5, with 9 positions matching TRBD1. J lost 2 bases, V lost 5 bases, and 7 bases had no gene match. The length of the CDR3 is 15 residues. Germline CDR1 and CDR2: SGHKS and YYEKEE (reference sequence). The CDR3 DNA is TGTGCCAGCAGGACCGGGACAGGGCAACAAGAGACCCAGTACTTC. Residues: CASRTGTGQQETQYF.

In this sample, this clonotype turned up many times. The CDR3 loop reads CASSSIQGAGSGYTF. Here the CDR3 DNA reads TGCGCCAGCAGCTCCATACAGGGGGCTGGTAGTGGCTACACCTTC. The chain employs TRBV5-1 and TRBJ1-2; 9 bases are a match to TRBD1. V lost 3 bases and J lost 7; bases outside the gene matches: 10. CDR1 SGHRS and CDR2 YFSETQ come from the germline V gene. The CDR3 runs 15 residues.

This clonotype was counted at least ten times. This chain connects TRBV30 to TRBJ2-2; 12 bases are shared with TRBD2. This CDR3 is built from 17 residues. Germline V gene data show CDR1 as GTSNPN and CDR2 as SVGIG (reference sequence). V trimming: 0 bases; J trimming: 5 bases; junction bases outside the gene matches: 7. CDR3 bases: TGTGCCTGGAGTGTACCTAGCGGGGGGGTATATACCGGGGAGCTGTTTTTT. It yields the protein CAWSVPSGGVYTGELFF.